This TCR beta chain was captured in a study of Ad26.COV2.S vaccination and SARS-CoV-2 variants. About the research overall: Intramuscularly, Ad26.COV2.S was given either once or twice, 56 days apart. Whole-study findings and limits: Post-vaccination spike-specific CD8+ and CD4+ T cell responses reportedly had substantial breadth. Possibly, TCR breadth and depth analyses underestimated total T cell responses.

TCRdb's table, derived via immunoSEQ multiplex PCR, lists solely in-frame clones and lacks some. The table records hundreds of thousands of clones, 89% of them present only once. Treatment given: around 19 received Ad26.COV2.S at low or high dose, single or two shots; a few received placebo; per-sample allocation not given. It was on day 63 after the first vaccine or placebo injection that samples were taken. A Boston donor was an adult aged 18-55 years. As to this clone: Its target is not known.

Trimming removed 6 bases at V and 4 bases at J, with 25 bases between. The CDR3 runs to 16 residues. Looked up from germline, CDR1 is SQVTM and CDR2 is ANQGSEA. The sequencing here drew on peripheral blood, taken in a trial of Ad26.COV2.S vaccine versus placebo. V usage is TRBV29-1 and J usage is TRBJ2-7; D assignment may be TRBD1 or TRBD2 (7 bases each). The TCR comes from a person aged 18-60 years who received the Ad26.COV2.S COVID-19 vaccine or a placebo. The CDR3 DNA follows: TGCAGCGTGGGTACTGAGGGAGGGGGCTCTTTATACGAGCAGTACTTC. Translated: CSVGTEGGGSLYEQYF.